Here is one T cell receptor beta chain with its context. There is no known antigen for this receptor. Base qualities are not provided; no much larger clone lies one nucleotide away. This sample was included in a study of blood T cell repertoires in COVID-19 (dated by TCRdb to the early 2020s). Regarding the study in general: Collaborator samples came from the United States, Italy and Spain and covered acute and convalescent phases of COVID-19. Samples came from the ongoing ImmuneRACE study (first 160 participants) plus 1,254 subjects from 6 global collaborators. The material from the prospective study consisted of cDNA or gDNA derived from T cells, B-cell-depleted T cells, or PBMCs. A freely available public database, intended as a resource for researchers studying the immune response to SARS-CoV-2, is where the repertoires were released. A de-identified subject ID, COVID-19 status, age in years and sex were almost always included in the sample metadata. Subjects who had been exposed to COVID-19, were actively infected with it, or had recovered from it provided the deeply sampled blood TCRbeta repertoires that made up the dataset. HLA class I and class II types, where available, came from metadata supplied by the sample provider rather than from assay-based typing.

TCRbeta CDR3 regions were amplified from genomic DNA by means of the immunoSEQ Assay, a bias-controlled multiplex PCR. Turning to the authors' computational methods: The number of nucleated cells in each sample was estimated by amplification of reference gene primers within the assay. To quantify the absolute abundance of each unique TCRbeta CDR3 rearrangement, sequence reads were collapsed and filtered. For each sample, productive Simpson clonality was calculated by taking the square root of Simpson's diversity index across productive rearrangements. TCRdb stores this immuneACCESS table with in-frame sequences only. Part of the clones is absent; in the studies checked, under half of the shortfall reflects unresolved V genes, and no reason is known for the rest. The DNA gave D and trimming, while V, J and clone size come from that table. This sample lists under 45,000 clones; around 81% were detected once. Approximately 5% of the sample is held by the ten biggest clonotypes.

Whole blood was collected in K2EDTA tubes by collaborating institutions according to the institutions' own protocols. For TCRbeta analysis, collaborators shipped samples as frozen whole blood, isolated PBMCs, or DNA extracted from either of those sample types. V and J lose 6 bases and 7 bases, and a span of 16 bases separates them. CDR1 and CDR2 are read off the germline V gene as SNHLY and FYNNEI. The CDR3 runs 13 residues from the cysteine to the phenylalanine. The sequence is cut down to CDR3 DNA, 39 bases in frame from base 1. Overall study results and their limits: The quantity of clinical and demographic metadata differed by source and by participant and was supplied without curation.

The receptor was derived from a man between 50 and 59 years old with active COVID-19. The chain uses TRBV2 and TRBJ2-7; 5 matching bases give a weak D call of TRBD1. The sequencing input was peripheral blood. CDR3 region: CASRGQPPWEQYF. The base sequence is TGTGCCAGCAGAGGACAACCTCCCTGGGAGCAGTACTTC. Supplemented by the reference TRBV2 and TRBJ2-7 proteins around the CDR3, the complete variable domain is EPEVTQTPSHQVTQMGQEVILRCVPISNHLYFYWYRQILGQKVEFLVSFYNNEISEKSEIFDDQFSVERPDGSNFTLKIRSTKLEDSAMYFCASRGQPPWEQYFGPGTRLTVT.